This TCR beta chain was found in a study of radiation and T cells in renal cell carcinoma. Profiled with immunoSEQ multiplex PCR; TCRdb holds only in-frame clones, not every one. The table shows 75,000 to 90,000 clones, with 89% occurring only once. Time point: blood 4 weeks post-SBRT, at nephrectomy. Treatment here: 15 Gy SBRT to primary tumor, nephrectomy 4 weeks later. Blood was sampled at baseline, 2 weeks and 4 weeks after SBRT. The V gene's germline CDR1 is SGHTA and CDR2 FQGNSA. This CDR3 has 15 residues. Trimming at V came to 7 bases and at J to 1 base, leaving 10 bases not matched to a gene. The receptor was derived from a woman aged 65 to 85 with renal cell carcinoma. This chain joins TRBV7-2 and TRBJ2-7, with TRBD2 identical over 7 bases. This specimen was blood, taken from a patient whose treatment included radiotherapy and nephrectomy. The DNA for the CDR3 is TGTGCCAGCACGTTGTCGGGGGAGGGTTCCTACGAGCAGTACTTC. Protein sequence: CASTLSGEGSYEQYF.